The 14 T cell receptor beta chains below were found in one sample sequenced in a study of cytomegalovirus exposure and HLA in healthy donors. The PCR contained 60 Vbeta and 13 Jbeta primers. The data were produced by immunoSEQ multiplex PCR, yet TCRdb's version contains in-frame clones alone and is incomplete. Here the sample spans 210,000 or so clones, approximately 83% being singletons. The sample was PBMCs. These receptor sequences come from a boy aged 2-9 years in good health and CMV-seronegative.

The gene calls are TRBV13 and TRBJ2-2, with 9 bases lining up with TRBD2. CDR3 length: 17 residues. Germline CDR1 reads PRHDT; CDR2 reads FYEKMQ (reference sequence). V shed 1 base, J shed 4 bases, and the junction held 7 bases outside the gene matches. The CDR3 is CASSLASSGVGTGELFF. The CDR3 bases are TGTGCCAGCAGCTTAGCCTCTAGCGGGGTCGGCACCGGGGAGCTGTTTTTT.

V and J are TRBV4-1 and TRBJ2-1; 10 nucleotides agree with TRBD1. The J segment lost 9 bases and the V segment lost 1 base, leaving 9 bases of the junction unmatched. Germline CDR1 and CDR2: MGHRA and YSYEKL. The CDR3 length is 16 residues. CDR3 in DNA: TGCGCCAGCAGCCAAGTCGGACAGGGGGACGATGGTGAGCAGTTCTTC. It codes for CASSQVGQGDDGEQFF.

The CDR3 reads CASSSASGRSEQFF. The CDR3 coding sequence is TGTGCCAGCAGCTCAGCCAGCGGGAGAAGTGAGCAGTTCTTC. The chain couples TRBV7-6 to TRBJ2-1; the match to TRBD2 covers 8 bases. Per germline, CDR1 SGHVS and CDR2 FNYEAQ. CDR3 length: 14 amino acids. V shed 4 bases and J 9 bases; nucleotides not matched to a gene: 8.

This rearrangement joins TRBV7-9 to TRBJ1-4, with D uncertain. Germline CDR1 is SEHNR and CDR2 is FQNEAQ (reference sequence). V was clipped by 1 base and J by 6 bases, with 9 bases between them. This CDR3 region has 14 residues. CDR3 DNA sequence: TGTGCCAGCAGCTTAGGCAGGCAGGATGAAAAACTGTTTTTT. Its translation is CASSLGRQDEKLFF.

The chain carries TRBV30 and TRBJ1-5; D gene unclear. The CDR3 runs to 14 residues. Trimming took 1 base from V and 6 from J, leaving 13 bases between them. Germline V gene data show CDR1 as GTSNPN and CDR2 as SVGIG (reference sequence). The CDR3 here is CAWSAPDMGQPQHF. The CDR3, as DNA: TGTGCCTGGAGTGCCCCCGACATGGGTCAGCCCCAGCATTTT.

The V gene is TRBV18, the J gene TRBJ2-5; D might be TRBD1 (6 bases). With 3 bases removed from V and 0 bases from J, the gap between germline ends came to 11 bases. CDR1 is KGHSH and CDR2 is LQKENI in the germline V gene. The CDR3 sequence is 15 residues long. DNA of the CDR3: TGTGCCAGCTCACCCCGGGACACCTACCAAGAGACCCAGTACTTC. It codes for CASSPRDTYQETQYF.

The chain combines TRBV7-5 with TRBJ2-7; the table calls TRBD1, which could not be checked here. TRBV7-5 is assigned pseudogene status. The CDR3 is 15 amino acids. CDR3 DNA sequence: TGTGCCAGAAGCTCGGGACACTTCCGCTCCTACGAGCAGTACTTC. This codes for CARSSGHFRSYEQYF.

The gene calls are TRBV7-6 and TRBJ1-4; a possible D gene is TRBD1 (6 bases). CDR1 is SGHVS and CDR2 is FNYEAQ in the germline V gene. The CDR3 runs 14 residues. V lost 2 bases and J lost 6, with 10 bases in between. The CDR3 is CASSLNRAHEKLFF. The CDR3 bases are TGTGCCAGCAGCTTAAACAGGGCTCATGAAAAACTGTTTTTT.

This rearrangement joins TRBV18 to TRBJ2-3; D ambiguous. The CDR3 has 14 residues. Trimming cost V 4 bases and J 0 bases, with 8 bases left between them. Germline V gene sequence: CDR1 KGHSH, CDR2 LQKENI. CDR3 loop: CASSRIASTDTQYF. Written as DNA, the CDR3 is TGTGCCAGCTCACGGATAGCTAGCACAGATACGCAGTATTTT.

A remark on this clone: Other DNA sequences from this sample encode an identical CDR3 as well. The V gene is TRBV7-9, the J gene TRBJ2-1, with 12 bases identical to TRBD2. CDR3 size: 15 residues. Germline assignment: CDR1 SEHNR and CDR2 FQNEAQ (reference sequence). Trimming took 1 base from V and 6 from J; bases not matched to a gene: 1. The CDR3 DNA follows: TGTGCCAGCAGCTTAGGACTAGCGGGGGTCAATGAGCAGTTCTTC. Protein product: CASSLGLAGVNEQFF.

The CDR3 spells CASLEWGLTEAFF. The DNA of the CDR3 is TGTGCCAGCCTGGAATGGGGGCTTACTGAAGCTTTCTTT. The rearrangement uses TRBV6-1 and TRBJ1-1; D is possibly TRBD1 (6 bases). V lost 8 bases and J 5 bases, leaving 15 bases between the germline ends. In germline, CDR1 is MNHNS, CDR2 SASEGT. The CDR3 totals 13 residues.

V is TRBV4-1 and J is TRBJ1-2; 7 bases line up with TRBD1. J gave up 0 bases and V 5 bases, and 6 bases lay outside the gene matches. The CDR3 sequence is 15 residues long. Germline lookup yields CDR1 MGHRA and CDR2 YSYEKL. CDR3 region: CASSALGTANYGYTF. CDR3 nucleotide sequence: TGCGCCAGCAGCGCACTCGGGACAGCTAACTATGGCTACACCTTC.

This clone was detected only once. The chain links TRBV4-1 to TRBJ2-2; D is unresolved. The V and J ends lost 4 bases and 3 bases respectively, with 6 bases between them. This CDR3 comprises 13 residues. Germline assignment: CDR1 MGHRA and CDR2 YSYEKL. In DNA form, the CDR3 reads TGCGCCAGCAGCCCCTCTTACACCGGGGAGCTGTTTTTT. It encodes CASSPSYTGELFF.

V and J are TRBV19 and TRBJ2-1; TRBD1 aligns across 7 bases. Germline V gene data show CDR1 as LNHDA and CDR2 as SQIVND (reference sequence). CDR3 length equals 15 residues. The V segment lost 5 bases and the J segment 6 bases; nucleotides outside the gene matches: 10. Here the CDR3 DNA reads TGTGCCAGTAGTTCCGGGACAGCTATATCCAATGAGCAGTTCTTC. This codes for CASSSGTAISNEQFF.